The 9 T cell receptor beta chains given below trace back to one sample, sequenced in a study of blood T cell repertoires in COVID-19. Sequenced by immunoSEQ multiplex PCR; TCRdb stores in-frame clones only, minus some. The sample carries some 220,000 clones, 84% recorded once. The sample was peripheral blood. These receptor sequences come from a man aged 45 to 65 with acute or convalescent COVID-19.

The rearrangement uses TRBV11-3 and TRBJ1-1; no clear D. Germline V lookup: CDR1 SGHNT, CDR2 YENEEA. The germline V and J ends were trimmed by 2 bases and 1 base, with 5 bases remaining between them. There are 13 residues in the CDR3. The CDR3 DNA reads as TGTGCCAGCAGCTTATCCAGGAACACTGAAGCTTTCTTT. This codes for CASSLSRNTEAFF.

The chain combines TRBV6-5 with TRBJ2-7; TRBD1 matches at 9 bases. V was clipped by 5 bases and J by 4 bases; unmatched bases: 6. Germline values: CDR1 MNHEY, CDR2 SVGAGI. The CDR3 extends over 14 amino acids. The CDR3 region is CASSRTGAGYEQYF. As DNA, the CDR3 is TGTGCCAGCAGTCGGACAGGGGCGGGATACGAGCAGTACTTC.

This clone was recorded once. This chain uses TRBV19 with TRBJ2-7; tentative D call: TRBD1 (6 bases). The length of the CDR3 is 14 residues. The V gene lost 5 bases and the J gene lost 3 bases, with 14 bases spanning the gap. From germline, CDR1 is LNHDA and CDR2 SQIVND (reference sequence). CDR3 sequence: CASSETGFHYEQYF. CDR3 sequence (DNA): TGTGCCAGTAGTGAGACAGGATTCCACTACGAGCAGTACTTC. Combining the CDR3 with reference TRBV19 and TRBJ2-7 gives the whole variable domain DGGITQSPKYLFRKEGQNVTLSCEQNLNHDAMYWYRQDPGQGLRLIYYSQIVNDFQKGDIAEGYSVSREKKESFPLTVTSAQKNPTAFYLCASSETGFHYEQYFGPGTRLTVT.

This clone has just one count. The chain links TRBV10-3 to TRBJ2-5; no clear D. CDR1 ENHRY and CDR2 SYGVKD come from the germline V gene. V was shortened by 2 bases and J by 2 bases, with 6 bases between the two germline ends. The CDR3 has 13 residues. The CDR3 sequence is CAISETQQETQYF. The CDR3 nucleotides are TGTGCCATCAGTGAGACCCAGCAAGAGACCCAGTACTTC.

This clone appeared once. The chain carries TRBV12-5 and TRBJ2-7, with 13 bases fitting TRBD2. The germline CDR1 and CDR2 sequences are LGHNT and FRNRAP. CDR3 length: 16 amino acids. The V segment lost 4 bases and the J segment 0 bases; nucleotides outside the gene matches: 3. In nucleotides, the CDR3 is TGTGCTAGTGGTTCTGGACTAGCGGGAGACTCCTACGAGCAGTACTTC. This sequence encodes CASGSGLAGDSYEQYF.

The rearrangement uses TRBV7-9 and TRBJ1-5; the D gene is possibly TRBD1 (5 bases). CDR1 and CDR2 (germline): SEHNR, FQNEAQ (reference sequence). This CDR3 has 17 amino acids. The germline V and J ends were trimmed by 4 bases and 3 bases, with 19 bases remaining between them. CDR3 DNA sequence: TGTGCCAGCAGCTCAATACCCTCAGACAGCACCAATCAGCCCCAGCATTTT. This translates into CASSSIPSDSTNQPQHF.

In regard to this clone: This sample includes further DNA sequences coding for the same CDR3. V gene TRBV27 combines with J gene TRBJ2-7, with D possibly matching TRBD1 (5 bases). CDR1 is MNHEY and CDR2 is SMNVEV in the germline V gene (reference sequence). This CDR3 contains 14 residues. Trimming removed 2 bases from V and 0 bases from J, with 8 bases in between. CDR3 sequence reads: CASSLTGSSYEQYF. CDR3 sequence (DNA): TGTGCCAGCAGTTTAACAGGAAGCTCCTACGAGCAGTACTTC.

In this sample, this clone turned up a few times. This rearrangement joins TRBV5-5 to TRBJ1-2; 12 bases are shared with TRBD1. Trimming cost V 0 bases and J 7 bases; bases outside gene matches: 4. CDR1 is SGHKS and CDR2 is YYEKEE in the germline V gene (reference sequence). The CDR3 spans 15 residues. The DNA of the CDR3 is TGTGCCAGCAGCTTGGCCGGGACAGGGGGCGGTGGCTACACCTTC. Translation gives CASSLAGTGGGGYTF.

This clone was seen only once. V usage is TRBV11-3 and J usage is TRBJ2-7, with a tentative D call TRBD2 (6 bases). V was cut by 1 base and J by 4 bases, with 20 bases left in between. Germline assignment: CDR1 SGHNT and CDR2 YENEEA. The CDR3 covers 17 residues. The CDR3 DNA follows: TGTGCCAGCAGCTTAGGCGGTGGGGGGAACCTCCTGTACGAGCAGTACTTC. As protein: CASSLGGGGNLLYEQYF.